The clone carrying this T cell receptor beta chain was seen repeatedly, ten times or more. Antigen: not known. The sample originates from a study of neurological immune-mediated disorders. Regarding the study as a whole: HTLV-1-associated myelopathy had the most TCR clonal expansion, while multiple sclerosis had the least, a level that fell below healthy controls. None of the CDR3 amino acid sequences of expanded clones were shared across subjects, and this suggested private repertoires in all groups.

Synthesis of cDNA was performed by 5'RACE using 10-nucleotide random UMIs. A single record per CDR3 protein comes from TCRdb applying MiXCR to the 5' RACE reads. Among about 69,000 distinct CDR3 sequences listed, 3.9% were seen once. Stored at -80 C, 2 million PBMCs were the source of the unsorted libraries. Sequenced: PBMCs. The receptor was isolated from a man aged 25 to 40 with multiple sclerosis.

The CDR3 DNA reads as TGTGCTAGTGGTTTGGTACATGGGTCCTCCTACGAGCAGTACTTC. Its protein product is CASGLVHGSSYEQYF. This chain connects TRBV12-5 to TRBJ2-7, with no clear D. The germline gives CDR1 LGHNT, CDR2 FRNRAP. V gave up 0 bases and J gave up 0 bases, with 9 bases separating them. This CDR3 region has 15 residues.